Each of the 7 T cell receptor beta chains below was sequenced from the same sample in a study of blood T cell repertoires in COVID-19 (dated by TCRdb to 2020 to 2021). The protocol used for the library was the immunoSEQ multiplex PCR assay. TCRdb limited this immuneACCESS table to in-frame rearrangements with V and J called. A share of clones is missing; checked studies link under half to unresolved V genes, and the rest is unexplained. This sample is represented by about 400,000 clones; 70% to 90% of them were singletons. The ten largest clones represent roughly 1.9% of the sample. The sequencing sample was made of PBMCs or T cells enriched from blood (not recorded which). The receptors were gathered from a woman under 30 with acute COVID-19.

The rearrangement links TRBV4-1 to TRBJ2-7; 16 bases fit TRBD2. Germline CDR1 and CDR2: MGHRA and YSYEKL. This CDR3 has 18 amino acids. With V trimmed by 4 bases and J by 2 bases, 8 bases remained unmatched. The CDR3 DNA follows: TGCGCCAGCAGCCCACTGGGGACTAGCGGGAGGGATACCTACGAGCAGTACTTC. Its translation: CASSPLGTSGRDTYEQYF.

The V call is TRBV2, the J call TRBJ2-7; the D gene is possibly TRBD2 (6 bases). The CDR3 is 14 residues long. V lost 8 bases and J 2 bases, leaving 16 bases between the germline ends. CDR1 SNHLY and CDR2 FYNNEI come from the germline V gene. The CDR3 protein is CASLSGAETYEQYF. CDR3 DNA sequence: TGTGCCAGCCTATCGGGAGCGGAGACCTACGAGCAGTACTTC.

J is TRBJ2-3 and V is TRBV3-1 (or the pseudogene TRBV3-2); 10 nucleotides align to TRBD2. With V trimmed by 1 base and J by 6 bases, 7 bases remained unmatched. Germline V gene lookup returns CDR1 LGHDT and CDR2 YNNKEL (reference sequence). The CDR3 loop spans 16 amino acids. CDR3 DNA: TGTGCCAGCAGCCAAGGCAGCGGGGGGGCCTACGATACGCAGTATTTT. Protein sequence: CASSQGSGGAYDTQYF.

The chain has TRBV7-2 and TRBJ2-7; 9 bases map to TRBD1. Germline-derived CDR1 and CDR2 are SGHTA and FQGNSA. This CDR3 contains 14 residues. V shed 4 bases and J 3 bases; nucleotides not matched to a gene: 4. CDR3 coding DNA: TGTGCCAGCAGCTCAGGACAGGGGAACTACGAGCAGTACTTC. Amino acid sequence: CASSSGQGNYEQYF.

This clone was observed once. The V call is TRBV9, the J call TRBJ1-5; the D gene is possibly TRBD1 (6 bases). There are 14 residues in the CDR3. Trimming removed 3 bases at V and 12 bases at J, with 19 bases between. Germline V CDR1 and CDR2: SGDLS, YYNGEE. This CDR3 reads CASSDQEPAGDQHF. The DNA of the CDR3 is TGTGCCAGCAGCGACCAAGAGCCAGCAGGGGACCAGCATTTT.

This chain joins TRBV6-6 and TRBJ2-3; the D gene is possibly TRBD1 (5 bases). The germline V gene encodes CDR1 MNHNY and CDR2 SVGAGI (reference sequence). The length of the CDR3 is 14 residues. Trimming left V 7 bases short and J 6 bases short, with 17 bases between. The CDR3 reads CASNEQADRDTQYF. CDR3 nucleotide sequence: TGTGCCAGCAACGAACAGGCGGATAGGGATACGCAGTATTTT.

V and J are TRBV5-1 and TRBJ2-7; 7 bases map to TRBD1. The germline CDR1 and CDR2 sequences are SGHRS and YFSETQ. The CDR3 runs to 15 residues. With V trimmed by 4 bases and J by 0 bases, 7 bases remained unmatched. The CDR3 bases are TGCGCCAGCAGCGGGACAGCGAGGAGCTCCTACGAGCAGTACTTC. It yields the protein CASSGTARSSYEQYF.